This T cell receptor beta chain was retrieved from a study of T cell changes during pregnancy in multiple sclerosis. Assay used: immunoSEQ multiplex PCR; TCRdb lists only in-frame clones, some missing. The repertoire holds fewer than 60,000 clones, approximately 91% seen once, with 1% to 1.5% in the top ten. Per germline, CDR1 SGHAT and CDR2 FQNNGV. With 8 bases removed from V and 4 bases from J, the gap between germline ends came to 11 bases. The CDR3 extends over 12 amino acids. Source: peripheral blood, taken in the second trimester of pregnancy. V and J are TRBV11-2 and TRBJ1-1, with unresolved D. The sequence derives from a female donor with multiple sclerosis, enrolled in a pregnancy study. CDR3 bases: TGTGCCAGCGCCCAACAGCTCACTGAAGCTTTCTTT. Its protein product is CASAQQLTEAFF.